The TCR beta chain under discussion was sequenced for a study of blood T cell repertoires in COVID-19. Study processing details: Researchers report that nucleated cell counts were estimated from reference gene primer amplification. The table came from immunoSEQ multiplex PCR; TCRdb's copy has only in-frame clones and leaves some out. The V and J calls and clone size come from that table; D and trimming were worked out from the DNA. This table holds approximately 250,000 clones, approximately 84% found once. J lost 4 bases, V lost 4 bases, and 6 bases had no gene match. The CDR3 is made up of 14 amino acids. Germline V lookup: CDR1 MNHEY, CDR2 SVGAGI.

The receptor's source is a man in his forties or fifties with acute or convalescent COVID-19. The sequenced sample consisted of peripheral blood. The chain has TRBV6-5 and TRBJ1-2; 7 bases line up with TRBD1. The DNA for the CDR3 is TGTGCCAGCAGTTCCCGGGACAGCTCCTATGGCTACACCTTC. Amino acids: CASSSRDSSYGYTF.